The TCR beta chain under discussion was sequenced for a study of shared clonotypes between healthy human individuals (dated by TCRdb to between 2020 and 2021). With respect to the entire study: The cohort comprised a couple of women and a few men aged 18 to 49 years. For each donor, three plates each were used for CD4 naive and CD4 memory, two plates were used for CD8 naive, and one plate was used for CD8 memory. The study deeply sequenced blood TCR repertoires of about five healthy adults to estimate repertoire size and the extent of clonotype sharing between individuals. Different laboratories and diverse techniques were used to prepare libraries and sequence TCR repertoires, to increase sequencing depth and limit assay-specific biases. Leukapheresis yielded between about 0.94 and 9.5 billion PBMCs per donor.

The paper's findings and limits, for the study overall: Based on pairwise subsampling, the degree of clonotype sharing among donors was expected to be affected by sequencing depth. Sampling was limited to blood, and TCR repertoires in tissue likely differ from TCR repertoires in blood. Because the study included only a small number of donors, the genetic and exposure-history diversity represented was limited. Across four donors, around 5% of naive CD4, 3.5% of naive CD8, around 2.1% of memory CD4, and about 0.4% of memory CD8 clonotypes were shared. Naive subsets generally had larger estimated clonotype richness than memory subsets did. Compared with non-shared clonotypes, clonotypes shared by all four sorted-subset donors had higher generation probabilities. Incomplete sequencing was indicated by rarefaction of sorted-subset datasets, despite the large sequencing depth.

TCR CDR3 regions were amplified from genomic DNA by multiplex PCR using the deep immunoSEQ assay. For each cell subset, the extracted genomic DNA was distributed evenly across all wells of several immunoSEQ 96-well plates, and each plate served as one replicate. For sorted subsets, roughly 0.2 ug genomic DNA, equal to tens of thousands of T cell genomes, was loaded into each replicate PCR. The purified libraries were quantified using a Qubit 3.0 fluorometer, sized with a Bioanalyzer 2100, and then quantified again using the KAPA Library Quantification kit. Every immunoSEQ 96-well plate was sequenced on a dedicated single-read 150-cycle Illumina NextSeq 550 flow cell. Per the original workflow: Because only junctional sequences without quality scores were contained in the immunoSEQ output, filtering matching that applied to full-length reads could not be performed. To assign V/J genes and CDR3, sequences were annotated against IMGT germline references using PyIR, a Python wrapper for IgBLAST v1.9. Reads were removed for weak V/J assignments (E-value above 1e-6), missing CDR3, stop codons, out-of-frame junctions, or ambiguous translated residues. V3J clonotypes were defined by identical inferred V gene, J gene, and CDR3 amino acid sequence. The percentage overlap between two repertoires was calculated by dividing the number of shared unique clonotypes by the size of the smaller repertoire. RTK rarefaction, the Chao1 estimator, and Recon v2.1 estimates of unobserved clonotypes were used to assess repertoire richness. For all TCRbeta clonotypes obtained by the gDNA method from a few donors, generation probabilities were computed with OLGA. TCRdb retrieved this table from immuneACCESS and kept in-frame rearrangements only. Not all clones are present; in checked studies, unresolved V genes account for under half, and no reason is known for the remainder. The V and J calls and the clone size are those of that table, but D and trimming were determined from the DNA. The sample data list approximately 2.4 million clones, and more than 90% of these were observed just once. The ten top clones hold more than 0.1% of the sample.

Healthy HIV-negative adults with no recently reported acute infections or vaccinations were included as donors. Every donor was a Caucasian adult residing in Nashville, Tennessee, USA. CD4+ T cells were enriched by magnetic negative selection, after which naive cells were positively selected on CD45RA and the negative fraction was taken as the memory subset. Blood was collected by leukapheresis, and PBMCs were isolated by Ficoll-Histopaque density gradient centrifugation and then cryopreserved in liquid nitrogen vapor phase. Analytical flow cytometry was used to check the purity and quantity of every magnetically sorted T cell population. Genomic DNA was isolated from every sorted fraction and measured by UV absorbance on a Nanodrop 2000c. Points on this clone: There is no known antigen for this receptor. No much larger clone is present one base from it, and per-base qualities are unavailable.

Including the terminal cysteine and phenylalanine, the CDR3 comprises 14 residues. The only DNA kept is the CDR3, 42 bases in frame from the first base. CDR1 and CDR2 are read off the germline V gene as ENHRY and SYGVKD. Between the V and J ends, shortened by 6 bases and 2 bases respectively, the junction contains 11 bases. In this chain, TRBV10-3 is recombined with TRBJ1-5; TRBD1 is possibly the D segment (5 matching bases). Sequencing used naive CD4+ T cells sorted from blood. Per the publication, the cell subset or site label means: CD45RA+ positively selected. This TCR was recovered from a young man in good health. The nucleotide sequence reads as follows: TGTGCCATCAGCCAACCGGGGCGCAATCAGCCCCAGCATTTT. Translated, this gives CAISQPGRNQPQHF.